This TCR beta chain was retrieved from a study of T cell responses to AZD1222 COVID-19 vaccine. The protocol was immunoSEQ multiplex PCR, while the TCRdb copy is restricted to in-frame clones and leaves out a portion. The data contain some 150,000 clones, 82% of them seen just once; the ten biggest clones take up around 4.1%. V lost 4 bases and J 4 bases, leaving 8 bases between the germline ends. The CDR3 runs 13 residues. The germline gives CDR1 KGHSH, CDR2 LQKENI. The sequences come from peripheral blood, collected on day 0 of MenACWY control vaccination. V and J are TRBV18 and TRBJ2-1, with D perhaps TRBD2 (6 bases). The source of this sequence is an adult in good health. CDR3 bases: TGTGCCAGCTCACGCCGGGAGTACAATGAGCAGTTCTTC. Residues: CASSRREYNEQFF.